This TCR beta chain was recovered during a study of shared clonotypes between healthy human individuals. Study-wide results and caveats: Shared clonotypes: approximately 5% naive CD4, about 3.5% naive CD8, about 2.4% memory CD4, approximately 0.37% memory CD8.

V lost 6 bases, J lost 3 bases, and 6 bases stayed unmatched. The CDR3 contains 15 residues. CDR1 and CDR2 (germline): MDHEN, SYDVKM. A remark on this clone: Its cognate antigen is unknown.

Across several immunoSEQ plates, the genomic DNA of each subset was split evenly. The protocol was immunoSEQ multiplex PCR, while the TCRdb copy is restricted to in-frame clones and leaves out a portion. The sample lists approximately 500,000 clones, about 95% occurring once. Specimen: naive CD4+ T cells sorted from blood. Subset noted: CD45RA+ positively selected. The sequence was collected from a woman aged 25-40 years in good health. The chain uses TRBV28 and TRBJ2-7, with 12 bases identical to TRBD2. The DNA of the CDR3 is TGTGCCAGCAGCTTAATGGGACTAGCGGGCTACGAGCAGTACTTC. Amino acids: CASSLMGLAGYEQYF.